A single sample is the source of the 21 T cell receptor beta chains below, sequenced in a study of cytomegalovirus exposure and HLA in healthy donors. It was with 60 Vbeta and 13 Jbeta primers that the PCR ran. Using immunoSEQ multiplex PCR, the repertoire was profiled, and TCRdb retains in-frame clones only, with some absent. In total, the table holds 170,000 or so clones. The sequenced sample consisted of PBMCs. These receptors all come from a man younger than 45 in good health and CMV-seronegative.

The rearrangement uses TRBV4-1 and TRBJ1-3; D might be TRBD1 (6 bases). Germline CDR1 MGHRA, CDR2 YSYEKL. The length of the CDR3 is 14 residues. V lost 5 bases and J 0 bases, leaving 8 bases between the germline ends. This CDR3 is CASSTGSSGNTIYF. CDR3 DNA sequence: TGCGCCAGCAGCACAGGGTCCTCTGGAAACACCATATATTTT.

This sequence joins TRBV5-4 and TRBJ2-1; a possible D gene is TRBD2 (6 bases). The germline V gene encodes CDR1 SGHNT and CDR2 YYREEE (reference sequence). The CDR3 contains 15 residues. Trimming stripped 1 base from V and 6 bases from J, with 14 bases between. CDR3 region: CASSLIPGTANEQFF. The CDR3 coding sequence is TGTGCCAGCAGCTTGATCCCCGGGACTGCCAATGAGCAGTTCTTC.

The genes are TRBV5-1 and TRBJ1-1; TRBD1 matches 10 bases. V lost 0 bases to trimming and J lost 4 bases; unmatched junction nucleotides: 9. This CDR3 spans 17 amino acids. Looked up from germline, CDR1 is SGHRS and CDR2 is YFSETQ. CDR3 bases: TGCGCCAGCAGCTTGGCCGGGACAGGGGAAAGTAGCACTGAAGCTTTCTTT. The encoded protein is CASSLAGTGESSTEAFF.

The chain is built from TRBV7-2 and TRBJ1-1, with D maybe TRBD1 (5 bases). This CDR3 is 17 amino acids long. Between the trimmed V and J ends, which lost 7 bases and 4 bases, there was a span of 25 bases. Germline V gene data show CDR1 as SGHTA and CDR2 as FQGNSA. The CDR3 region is CASTLSGTQAGSTEAFF. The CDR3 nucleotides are TGTGCCAGCACCCTTTCCGGGACCCAAGCGGGTAGCACTGAAGCTTTCTTT.

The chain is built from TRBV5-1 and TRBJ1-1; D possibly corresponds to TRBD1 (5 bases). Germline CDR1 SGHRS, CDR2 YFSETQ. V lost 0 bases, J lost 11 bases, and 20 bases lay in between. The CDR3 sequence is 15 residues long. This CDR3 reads CASSLEAGPLPSAFF. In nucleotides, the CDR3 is TGCGCCAGCAGCTTGGAAGCAGGGCCCCTTCCCTCCGCTTTCTTT. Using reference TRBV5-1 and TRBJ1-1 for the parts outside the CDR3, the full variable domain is KAGVTQTPRYLIKTRGQQVTLSCSPISGHRSVSWYQQTPGQGLQFLFEYFSETQRNKGNFPGRFSGRQFSNSRSEMNVSTLELGDSALYLCASSLEAGPLPSAFFGQGTRLTVV.

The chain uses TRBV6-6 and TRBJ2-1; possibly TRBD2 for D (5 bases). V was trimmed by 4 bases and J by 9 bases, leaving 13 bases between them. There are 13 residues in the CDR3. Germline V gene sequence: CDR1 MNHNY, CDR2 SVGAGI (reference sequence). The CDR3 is CASSSAGRGEQFF. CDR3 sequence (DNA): TGTGCCAGCAGTTCGGCCGGACGGGGTGAGCAGTTCTTC.

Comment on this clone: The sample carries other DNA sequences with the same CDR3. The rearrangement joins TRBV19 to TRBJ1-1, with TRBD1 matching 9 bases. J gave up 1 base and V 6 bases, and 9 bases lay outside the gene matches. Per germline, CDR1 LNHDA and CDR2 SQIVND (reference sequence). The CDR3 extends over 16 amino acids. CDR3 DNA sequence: TGTGCCAGTAGCTTCCTGGACAGGGGCCGGAACACTGAAGCTTTCTTT. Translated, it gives CASSFLDRGRNTEAFF.

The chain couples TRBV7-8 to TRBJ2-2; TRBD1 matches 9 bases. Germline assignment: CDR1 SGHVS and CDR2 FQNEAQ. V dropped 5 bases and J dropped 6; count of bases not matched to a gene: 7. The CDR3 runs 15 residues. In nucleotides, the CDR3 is TGTGCCAGCAGCGCCTACAGGGGGCACGCCGGGGAGCTGTTTTTT. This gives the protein CASSAYRGHAGELFF.

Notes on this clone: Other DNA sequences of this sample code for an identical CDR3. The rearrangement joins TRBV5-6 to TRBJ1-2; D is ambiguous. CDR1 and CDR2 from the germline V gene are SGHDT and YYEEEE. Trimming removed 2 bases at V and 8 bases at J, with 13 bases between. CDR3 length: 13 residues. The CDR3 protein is CASSLGGRDGYTF. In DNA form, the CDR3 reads TGTGCCAGCAGCTTAGGAGGACGTGACGGCTACACCTTC.

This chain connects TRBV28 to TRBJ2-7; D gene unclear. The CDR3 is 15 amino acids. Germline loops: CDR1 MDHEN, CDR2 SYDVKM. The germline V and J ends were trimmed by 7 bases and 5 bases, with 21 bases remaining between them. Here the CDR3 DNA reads TGTGCCAGCACCTTCGGTCGGTCCTACCGCGACGAGCAGTACTTC. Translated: CASTFGRSYRDEQYF.

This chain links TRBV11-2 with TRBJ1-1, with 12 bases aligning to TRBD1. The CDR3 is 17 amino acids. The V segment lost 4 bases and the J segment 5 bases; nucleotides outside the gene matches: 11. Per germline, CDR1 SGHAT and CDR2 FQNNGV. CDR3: CASSSGTGGSGWTEAFF. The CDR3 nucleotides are TGTGCCAGCAGCTCCGGGACAGGGGGCAGTGGTTGGACTGAAGCTTTCTTT.

The CDR3 loop reads CASSPTGDSTDTQYF. Written as DNA, the CDR3 is TGTGCCAGCTCACCGACAGGAGACTCCACAGATACGCAGTATTTT. The J gene is TRBJ2-3, the V gene TRBV18; maybe TRBD1 (6 bases). V lost 3 bases and J 2 bases, leaving 12 bases between the germline ends. The CDR3 is 15 residues long. Germline loops: CDR1 KGHSH, CDR2 LQKENI.

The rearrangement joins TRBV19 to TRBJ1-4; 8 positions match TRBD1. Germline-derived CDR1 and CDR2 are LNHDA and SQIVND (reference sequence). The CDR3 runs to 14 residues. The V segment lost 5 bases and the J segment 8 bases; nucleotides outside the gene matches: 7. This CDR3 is CASSEQGVREKLFF. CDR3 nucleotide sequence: TGTGCCAGTAGTGAACAGGGGGTCCGCGAAAAACTGTTTTTT.

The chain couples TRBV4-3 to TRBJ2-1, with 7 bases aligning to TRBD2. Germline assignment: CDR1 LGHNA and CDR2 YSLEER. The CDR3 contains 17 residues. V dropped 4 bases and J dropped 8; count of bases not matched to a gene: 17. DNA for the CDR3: TGCGCCAGCAGCCCCTCTTCTTCGGGACTACTAGTCGATGAGCAGTTCTTC. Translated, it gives CASSPSSSGLLVDEQFF.

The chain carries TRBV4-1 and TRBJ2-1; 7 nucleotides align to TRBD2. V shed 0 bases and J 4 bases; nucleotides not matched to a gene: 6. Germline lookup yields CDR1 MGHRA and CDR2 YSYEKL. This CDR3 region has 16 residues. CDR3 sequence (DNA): TGCGCCAGCAGCCAAGATCGGAGGGACTATTACAATGAGCAGTTCTTC. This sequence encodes CASSQDRRDYYNEQFF.

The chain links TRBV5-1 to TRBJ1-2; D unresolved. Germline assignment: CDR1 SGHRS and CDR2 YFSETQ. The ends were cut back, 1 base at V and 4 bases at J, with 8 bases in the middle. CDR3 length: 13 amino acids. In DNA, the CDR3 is TGCGCCAGCAGCTTGTATTTGGCCTATGGCTACACCTTC. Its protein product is CASSLYLAYGYTF.

This chain's CDR3 is CASSLGTGGAYAIYF. CDR3 coding DNA: TGTGCCAGCAGTTTGGGGACAGGGGGCGCATACGCCATATATTTT. This chain links TRBV28 with TRBJ1-3, with 12 bases identical to TRBD1. J was trimmed by 11 bases and V by 3 bases; bases with no gene match: 8. The germline V gene has CDR1 MDHEN and CDR2 SYDVKM. The CDR3 is made up of 15 amino acids.

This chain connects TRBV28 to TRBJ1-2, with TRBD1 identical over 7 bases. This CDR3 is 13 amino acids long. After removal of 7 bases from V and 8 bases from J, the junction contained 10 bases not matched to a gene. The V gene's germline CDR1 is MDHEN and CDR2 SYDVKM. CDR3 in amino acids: CASNPQGSHGYTF. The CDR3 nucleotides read TGTGCCAGCAACCCACAGGGGTCACACGGCTACACCTTC.

CDR3 loop: CASKGTSGSADTQYF. In DNA form, the CDR3 reads TGTGCCAGCAAGGGGACTAGCGGGAGCGCAGATACGCAGTATTTT. J is TRBJ2-3 and V is TRBV4-2, with 14 bases identical to TRBD2. The junction had 4 bases not matched to a gene; V was cut back by 7 bases and J by 4 bases. Germline lookup yields CDR1 LGHNA and CDR2 YNFKEQ. The CDR3 sequence is 15 residues long.

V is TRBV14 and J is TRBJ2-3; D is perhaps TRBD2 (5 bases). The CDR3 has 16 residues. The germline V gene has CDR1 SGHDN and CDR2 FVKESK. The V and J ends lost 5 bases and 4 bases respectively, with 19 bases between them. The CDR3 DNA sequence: TGTGCCAGCAGCACTCTAGCCGGGAACCCCGCAGATACGCAGTATTTT. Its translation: CASSTLAGNPADTQYF. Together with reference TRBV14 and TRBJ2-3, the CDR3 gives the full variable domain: EAGVTQFPSHSVIEKGQTVTLRCDPISGHDNLYWYRRVMGKEIKFLLHFVKESKQDESGMPNNRFLAERTGGTYSTLKVQPAELEDSGVYFCASSTLAGNPADTQYFGPGTRLTVL.

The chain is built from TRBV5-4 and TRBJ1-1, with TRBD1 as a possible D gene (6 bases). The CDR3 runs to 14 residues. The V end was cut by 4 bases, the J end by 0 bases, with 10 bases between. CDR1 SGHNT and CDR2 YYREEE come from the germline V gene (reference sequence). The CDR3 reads CASSGRTVNTEAFF. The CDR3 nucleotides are TGTGCCAGCAGCGGACGGACAGTGAACACTGAAGCTTTCTTT.